One and the same sample provided the 21 T cell receptor beta chains below, sequenced in a study of CXCR3-negative and CXCR3-positive naive CD8 T cells. UMI-labeled 5' RACE yielded the TRB cDNA libraries. TCRdb re-called the 5' RACE reads; every CDR3 protein appears as one record, without DNA. The sample data list just under 9,000 distinct CDR3 sequences. The sequenced material came from naive CXCR3- CD8+ T cells from blood. Sample subset: CD45RO-CCR7+CD27+CD95- naive CD8+ T cells lacking CXCR3 (TNR3-). The receptors stem from a human donor in good health. Some clones in this sample may be carry-over from other donors' samples.

The V and J genes are TRBV6-6 and TRBJ2-1. The germline V gene has CDR1 MNHNY and CDR2 SVGAGI (reference sequence). CDR3 length: 11 residues. The CDR3 reads CASVMANEQFF.

The rearrangement uses TRBV29-1 and TRBJ2-7; TCRdb indicates TRBD2, and absent DNA this call remains unverified. Germline values: CDR1 SQVTM, CDR2 ANQGSEA. This CDR3 is 11 amino acids long. The chain's CDR3 is CSQGIDSEQYF.

Considering frequency, this clonotype is medium-sized. V is TRBV29-1 and J is TRBJ2-7; the TRBD2 assignment by TCRdb is unverifiable without DNA. CDR3 length: 12 residues. Looked up from germline, CDR1 is SQVTM and CDR2 is ANQGSEA. CDR3 sequence: CSVGGALEGQYF.

The chain recombines TRBV28 with TRBJ1-2; TCRdb's assignment of TRBD1 cannot be checked, as there is no DNA. Germline V lookup: CDR1 MDHEN, CDR2 SYDVKM. The CDR3 is made up of 17 amino acids. The CDR3: CASNPLTMEGGDYGYTF.

This clonotype is called medium-sized based on its frequency. This chain connects TRBV10-1 to TRBJ1-2; TCRdb calls TRBD1, which cannot be checked without DNA. This CDR3 contains 15 residues. Germline values: CDR1 WNHNN, CDR2 SYGVQD (reference sequence). The CDR3 protein is CASSESRTAPYGYTF.

The J gene is TRBJ1-1, the V gene TRBV12-3 or TRBV12-4; TCRdb outputs TRBD1, but without DNA this stays unchecked. The CDR3 runs to 13 residues. The CDR3 here is CASSYLGGTEAFF.

Considering frequency, this clonotype is medium-sized (0.01 to 0.1%). The chain links TRBV20-1 to TRBJ1-1. The CDR3 totals 11 residues. The germline V gene has CDR1 DFQATT and CDR2 SNEGSKA (reference sequence). The CDR3 loop reads CSAPVGTEAFF.

The chain employs TRBV5-6 and TRBJ2-1; TCRdb lists TRBD2, though no DNA is available to test this call. The CDR3 has 15 residues. Germline V lookup: CDR1 SGHDT, CDR2 YYEEEE. The CDR3 protein is CASSPLRLAVVEQFF.

The V and J genes are TRBV6-6 and TRBJ1-1. Germline V gene lookup returns CDR1 MNHNY and CDR2 SVGAGI (reference sequence). This CDR3 spans 15 amino acids. CDR3 residues: CASSYDDIRDTEAFF.

V gene TRBV29-1 combines with J gene TRBJ2-1; checking the TCRdb D call of TRBD2 is not possible without DNA. CDR1 SQVTM and CDR2 ANQGSEA come from the germline V gene. The CDR3 runs to 17 residues. CDR3 loop: CSLVGLAGPETYNEQFF.

The chain has TRBV29-1 and TRBJ2-7; TCRdb's D call, TRBD1, is unchecked because there is no DNA. Germline lookup yields CDR1 SQVTM and CDR2 ANQGSEA. CDR3 length: 13 amino acids. CDR3 region: CSVCRVNTDEQYF.

The chain links TRBV29-1 to TRBJ2-7; the TCRdb call, TRBD1, lacks DNA for checking. This CDR3 region has 13 residues. The germline gives CDR1 SQVTM, CDR2 ANQGSEA. This chain's CDR3 is CSVDGTGVREQYF.

This clonotype shows up as medium-sized (0.01 to 0.1%) by frequency. The rearrangement joins TRBV12-3 or TRBV12-4 to TRBJ2-7; TCRdb gives TRBD2 as the D gene, but with no DNA this cannot be confirmed. This CDR3 is 13 amino acids long. CDR3 region: CASSSGLAYEQYF.

The chain links TRBV29-1 to TRBJ2-1. Germline V lookup: CDR1 SQVTM, CDR2 ANQGSEA. The CDR3 is 12 amino acids. CDR3 amino acids: CSVDEGHNEQFF.

The chain combines TRBV4-1 with TRBJ1-3. Germline V gene lookup returns CDR1 MGHRA and CDR2 YSYEKL. The length of the CDR3 is 16 residues. The CDR3 loop is CASSQESRYSGNTIYF.

This chain connects TRBV12-3 or TRBV12-4 to TRBJ2-7. The CDR3 consists of 12 residues. The CDR3 here is CASTLNLYEQYF.

This clonotype is medium-sized by frequency. The genes are TRBV6-6 and TRBJ1-1; the TCRdb call, TRBD1, lacks DNA for checking. The CDR3 is made up of 14 amino acids. Germline CDR1 and CDR2: MNHNY and SVGAGI (reference sequence). This CDR3 reads CASSYQGVRTEAFF.

In terms of frequency, this clonotype is medium-sized (0.01 to 0.1%). The rearrangement uses TRBV29-1 and TRBJ1-1. The germline V gene has CDR1 SQVTM and CDR2 ANQGSEA. The CDR3 length is 13 residues. CDR3 protein: CSVESRLNTEAFF.

The chain carries TRBV28 and TRBJ2-7; TCRdb's D call of TRBD1 is untestable without DNA. Per the germline V gene, CDR1 is MDHEN and CDR2 is SYDVKM. The CDR3 covers 14 residues. The CDR3 loop is CASSVGTGPYEQYF.

This clonotype is identified as medium-sized from frequency. The chain joins TRBV4-1 to TRBJ2-1; the TRBD1 assignment by TCRdb is unverifiable without DNA. Germline-derived CDR1 and CDR2 are MGHRA and YSYEKL. This CDR3 has 14 amino acids. CDR3 amino acids: CASSHGTGGDEQFF.

The gene calls are TRBV20-1 and TRBJ1-1; TCRdb lists TRBD1, though no DNA is available to test this call. The CDR3 runs 15 residues. The germline gives CDR1 DFQATT, CDR2 SNEGSKA (reference sequence). The CDR3: CSAPVPGTGFTEAFF.